This passage covers 17 T cell receptor beta chains from one sample sequenced in a study of early stage breast cancer tumors. Libraries were prepared by immunoSEQ multiplex PCR; TCRdb keeps only in-frame clonotypes and omits some of them. This sample carries thousands of clones, around two thirds of them seen once, and the ten largest clones take about a sixth. The sample comprised breast tumor tissue. These receptors were taken from a person aged 45 to 59 with breast cancer.

A few counts support this clone. CDR3 DNA: TGCGCCAGCAGCGGGGGAGGGGACACTGAAGCTTTCTTT. It specifies CASSGGGDTEAFF. The chain couples TRBV5-1 to TRBJ1-1, with D possibly being TRBD1 (5 bases). Germline assignment: CDR1 SGHRS and CDR2 YFSETQ. CDR3 length equals 13 residues. Trimming took off 4 bases at V and 3 bases at J, with 10 bases between the two ends.

The chain joins TRBV5-6 to TRBJ2-1, with D possibly being TRBD1 or TRBD2 (5 bases each). In germline, CDR1 is SGHDT, CDR2 YYEEEE. V lost 0 bases and J lost 5, with 18 bases in between. The CDR3 is 17 amino acids. The CDR3 loop is CASSLGYFGTYDNEQFF. CDR3 nucleotides: TGTGCCAGCAGCTTGGGTTATTTCGGGACGTACGACAATGAGCAGTTCTTC.

J is TRBJ1-1 and V is TRBV7-9; D gene unclear. Germline CDR1 reads SEHNR; CDR2 reads FQNEAQ (reference sequence). The germline V and J ends were trimmed by 5 bases and 7 bases, with 20 bases remaining between them. CDR3 length: 15 residues. CDR3 in amino acids: CASSPTRQAAGEAFF. The CDR3 bases are TGTGCCAGCAGCCCCACGCGGCAGGCGGCGGGTGAAGCTTTCTTT.

V usage is TRBV9 and J usage is TRBJ1-2, with 8 bases identical to TRBD1. This CDR3 region has 16 residues. J was trimmed by 5 bases and V by 0 bases; bases with no gene match: 9. The V gene's germline CDR1 is SGDLS and CDR2 YYNGEE. CDR3 in amino acids: CASSVEGQGGLYGYTF. DNA for the CDR3: TGTGCCAGCAGCGTAGAAGGACAGGGAGGACTATATGGCTACACCTTC.

The rearrangement uses TRBV6-1 and TRBJ1-2; no firm D call. Deletions cut 0 bases from V and 6 bases from J, with 17 bases between. Looked up from germline, CDR1 is MNHNS and CDR2 is SASEGT. This CDR3 is built from 16 residues. The CDR3 region has the DNA TGTGCCAGCAGTGAAGCCGAGTGGGTCCCGGAGAATGGCTACACCTTC. This codes for CASSEAEWVPENGYTF.

The CDR3 is CATASIAGVGNEQFF. CDR3 nucleotide sequence: TGTGCCACCGCTTCAATAGCGGGAGTAGGTAATGAGCAGTTCTTC. The chain joins TRBV10-3 to TRBJ2-1; 9 bases are a match to TRBD2. The CDR3 is 15 amino acids. The germline gives CDR1 ENHRY, CDR2 SYGVKD. V lost 10 bases and J lost 7; bases outside the gene matches: 14.

The rearrangement joins TRBV5-1 to TRBJ2-2, with D unclear. V lost 0 bases, J lost 2 bases, and 17 bases lay in between. This CDR3 comprises 18 residues. Germline loops: CDR1 SGHRS, CDR2 YFSETQ. CDR3 nucleotides: TGCGCCAGCAGCTTGGCCTTGCTATCGGCCGATAACACCGGGGAGCTGTTTTTT. Amino acid sequence: CASSLALLSADNTGELFF.

The V and J genes are TRBV6-5 and TRBJ2-1; D is unresolved. The CDR3 contains 13 residues. The V gene lost 5 bases and the J gene lost 8 bases, with 13 bases spanning the gap. From germline, CDR1 is MNHEY and CDR2 SVGAGI. In nucleotides, the CDR3 is TGTGCCAGCAGTCACCCAGGTAGCCATGAGCAGTTCTTC. Translating it yields CASSHPGSHEQFF.

V gene TRBV5-6 combines with J gene TRBJ2-7, with a possible D match to TRBD2 (6 bases). The V gene lost 3 bases and the J gene lost 3 bases, with 10 bases spanning the gap. The CDR3 is made up of 13 amino acids. Per germline, CDR1 SGHDT and CDR2 YYEEEE. The CDR3 nucleotides read TGTGCCAGCAGCTCCCGGGGGATCTACGAGCAGTACTTC. Protein product: CASSSRGIYEQYF.

This chain joins TRBV20-1 and TRBJ2-1; 7 bases fit TRBD2. The V segment lost 6 bases and the J segment 15 bases; nucleotides outside the gene matches: 11. Per the germline V gene, CDR1 is DFQATT and CDR2 is SNEGSKA (reference sequence). The CDR3 is made up of 11 amino acids. CDR3 loop: CSARSGEGRFF. CDR3 DNA: TGCAGTGCCCGGTCGGGGGAGGGCCGGTTCTTC.

Of note for this clone: The germline gene is not matched at one end of the junction; a read error may be the cause. This rearrangement joins TRBV7-7 to TRBJ2-3; TRBD2 is a possible D gene (6 bases). Germline V gives CDR1 SSHAT, CDR2 FNYEAQ (reference sequence). This CDR3 comprises 15 residues. In DNA, the CDR3 is TGTGCTAGCAGCTTAGCCGGGACTCACACAGATACGCAGTATTTT. It is translated as CASSLAGTHTDTQYF.

In its sample, this clone ranks as large. The chain links TRBV2 to TRBJ2-1; D is unclear. This CDR3 region has 14 residues. CDR1 SNHLY and CDR2 FYNNEI come from the germline V gene. Trimming stripped 6 bases from V and 1 base from J, with 10 bases between. The CDR3 protein is CASRSVASYNEQFF. Here the CDR3 DNA reads TGTGCCAGCAGGTCCGTGGCTTCCTACAATGAGCAGTTCTTC.

This clone was observed a few times. This sequence joins TRBV5-6 and TRBJ2-1; D uncertain. Trimming took off 5 bases at V and 4 bases at J, with 10 bases between the two ends. Per germline, CDR1 SGHDT and CDR2 YYEEEE. The CDR3 runs 13 residues. The DNA for the CDR3 is TGTGCCAGCAGGGATGAATTATACAATGAGCAGTTCTTC. Translation gives CASRDELYNEQFF.

The chain carries TRBV27 and TRBJ1-2; D gene uncertain. There are 14 residues in the CDR3. Trimming left V 6 bases short and J 2 bases short, with 13 bases between. Germline V gene data show CDR1 as MNHEY and CDR2 as SMNVEV (reference sequence). The CDR3 nucleotides read TGTGCCAGCAGCCCCCCCGGCATGAACTATGGCTACACCTTC. Translating gives CASSPPGMNYGYTF.

This clone was detected only a few times. J is TRBJ1-1 and V is TRBV14; 7 nucleotides agree with TRBD1. The V segment lost 0 bases and the J segment 5 bases; nucleotides outside the gene matches: 0. CDR1 is SGHDN, CDR2 FVKESK, per germline. The CDR3 has 13 amino acids. The CDR3 here is CASSQDRGTEAFF. CDR3 nucleotides: TGTGCCAGCAGCCAAGACAGGGGGACTGAAGCTTTCTTT.

This chain joins TRBV14 and TRBJ2-1; 9 bases are a match to TRBD1. Germline CDR1 reads SGHDN; CDR2 reads FVKESK. The CDR3 contains 19 residues. J lost 9 bases, V lost 0 bases, and 18 bases had no gene match. The CDR3 nucleotides are TGTGCCAGCAGCCAAGATTCTAACAGGGGGCCGGGTATACAAAGTGAGCAGTTCTTC. Translated: CASSQDSNRGPGIQSEQFF.

This clone was found once. This rearrangement joins TRBV7-2 to TRBJ2-1, with 8 bases identical to TRBD2. There are 14 residues in the CDR3. Unmatched junction bases numbered 5, after V lost 2 bases and J lost 8 bases. Germline V gives CDR1 SGHTA, CDR2 FQGNSA. The CDR3 sequence is CASSLNGGEDEQFF. CDR3 in DNA: TGTGCCAGCAGCTTAAACGGGGGGGAAGATGAGCAGTTCTTC. Looking up the rest from reference TRBV7-2 and TRBJ2-1 gives the full variable domain: GAGVSQSPSNKVTEKGKDVELRCDPISGHTALYWYRQSLGQGLEFLIYFQGNSAPDKSGLPSDRFSAERTGGSVSTLTIQRTQQEDSAVYLCASSLNGGEDEQFFGPGTRLTVL.